This TCR beta chain derives from a study of T cell responses to AZD1222 COVID-19 vaccine. Study results and caveats: Among the donors, most were white British and more were female, and clonal diversity was possibly underestimated. The study sampled repertoires only after the peak T cell response.

There are a few counts of this clone. Its target is unknown. Germline CDR1 is MGHDK and CDR2 is SYGVNS. Trimming pared 8 bases from V and 2 bases from J, leaving 21 bases between. This CDR3 contains 16 residues. TCRdb's table, derived via immunoSEQ multiplex PCR, lists solely in-frame clones and lacks some. Altogether about 73,000 clones are present, around 89% being singletons, with the ten largest covering 20%. Here the sequenced sample was peripheral blood, taken on day 0 of AZD1222 vaccination. The sequence was obtained from an adult in good health. V usage is TRBV25-1 and J usage is TRBJ1-1; tentative D call: TRBD1 (5 bases). The CDR3 bases are TGTGCCAGCCTGGCTAGGTTGGGGCCGGAAAACACTGAAGCTTTCTTT. It codes for CASLARLGPENTEAFF.